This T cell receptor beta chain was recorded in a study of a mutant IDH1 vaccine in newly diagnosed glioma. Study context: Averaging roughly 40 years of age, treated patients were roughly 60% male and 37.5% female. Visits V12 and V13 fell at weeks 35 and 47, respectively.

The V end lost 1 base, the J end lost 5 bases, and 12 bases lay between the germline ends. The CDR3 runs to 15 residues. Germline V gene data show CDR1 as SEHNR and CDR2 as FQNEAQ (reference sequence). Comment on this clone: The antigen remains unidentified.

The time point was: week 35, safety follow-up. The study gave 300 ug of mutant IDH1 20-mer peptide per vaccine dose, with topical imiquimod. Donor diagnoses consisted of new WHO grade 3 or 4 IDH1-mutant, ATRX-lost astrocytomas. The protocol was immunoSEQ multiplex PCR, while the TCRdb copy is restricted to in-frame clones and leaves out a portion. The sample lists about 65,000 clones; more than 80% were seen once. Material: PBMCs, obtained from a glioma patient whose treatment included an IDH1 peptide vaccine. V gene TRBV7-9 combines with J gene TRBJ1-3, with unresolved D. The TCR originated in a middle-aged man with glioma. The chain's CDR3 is CASSLVLGQRNTIYF. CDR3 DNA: TGTGCCAGCAGCTTAGTTCTCGGGCAGCGAAACACCATATATTTT.